The TCR beta chain under discussion was sequenced for a study of blood T cell repertoires in COVID-19. Study context: The origin of the acute and convalescent COVID-19 samples was the United States, Italy and Spain. Sample material is recorded as cDNA or gDNA derived from T cells, B-cell-depleted T cells, or PBMCs.

Per the authors' pipeline: Amplification with reference gene primers provided the estimates of nucleated cell counts. Assay: immunoSEQ multiplex PCR; the TCRdb copy retains only in-frame clones and omits some. Clone size and V and J calls were adopted from that table, with D and trimming inferred from the DNA. This sample yields over 65,000 clones, of which over 75% are seen a single time; about 7% belongs to the top ten. The CDR3 runs 11 residues. Trimming shortened V by 7 bases and J by 5 bases, and 9 bases separated the two germline ends. CDR1 and CDR2 (germline): MNHEY, SVGAGI. The rearrangement joins TRBV6-5 to TRBJ2-7, with D uncertain. The sequence derives from a human donor in a cohort sampled during active COVID-19. Specimen: peripheral blood. In nucleotides, the CDR3 is TGTGCCAGCAAGTACGGTCACGAGCAGTACTTC. It specifies CASKYGHEQYF.